The rows below give T cell receptor beta chains drawn from one sample of a study of T cell repertoires in cytomegalovirus infection. TCRdb analysed the reads with MiXCR anew, one entry per CDR3 protein. The table lists about 360,000 distinct CDR3 sequences, over 15% of them singletons. Sequencing was performed on PBMCs. All receptors derive from a human donor in good health (CMV status not recorded). Some clones in this sample may be carry-over from other donors' samples. The CDR3 runs from the conserved cysteine through the conserved F or W. The order of the fields is clone size, J gene, V gene, D gene, CDR3 protein, CDR3 DNA. A D gene is named only where the DNA matches it firmly. Size tells how often a clone was seen (once, few, many) or the class of an expanded clone, and some rows leave it out.

few | TRBJ2-3 | TRBV19 | TRBD2 | CASSWVSGSNGDTQYF | TGTGCCAGTAGTTGGGTTAGCGGGAGTAACGGAGATACGCAGTATTTT
many | TRBJ2-1 | TRBV6-2/TRBV6-3 | . | CASRLTGTHPYNEQFF | TGTGCCAGCAGATTGACCGGGACTCACCCCTACAATGAGCAGTTCTTC
. | TRBJ1-5 | TRBV25-1 | TRBD1 | CASSRGTGQNQPQHF | TGTGCCAGCAGTAGGGGGACAGGCCAGAATCAGCCCCAGCATTTT
few | TRBJ2-3 | TRBV10-3 | TRBD1 | CASSGTGTTDTQYF | TGTGCCAGCTCCGGGACAGGGACGACAGATACGCAGTATTTT
. | TRBJ1-5 | TRBV7-2 | TRBD1 | CASSRSGQTGQPQHF | TGTGCCAGCAGCCGATCGGGACAGACAGGGCAGCCCCAGCATTTT
many | TRBJ2-7 | TRBV7-2 | . | CASSLVGGRATYEQYF | TGTGCCAGCAGCTTAGTGGGGGGGCGCGCCACCTACGAGCAGTACTTC
. | TRBJ2-3 | TRBV5-1 | TRBD2 | CASSLTTSGGSTDTQYF | TGCGCCAGCAGCCTCACCACTAGCGGGGGAAGCACAGATACGCAGTATTTT
few | TRBJ2-4 | TRBV12-3/TRBV12-4 | . | CASSFRGVIQYF | TGTGCCAGCAGTTTTAGGGGGGTCATTCAGTACTTC
many | TRBJ1-3 | TRBV25-1 | . | CASSRIGNTIYF | TGTGCCAGCAGCAGAATTGGAAACACCATATATTTT
. | TRBJ2-7 | TRBV12-3/TRBV12-4 | . | CASRRSSVYEQYF | TGTGCCAGCAGACGGTCTAGCGTCTACGAGCAGTACTTC
. | TRBJ1-4 | TRBV5-1 | . | CASSLDVRGQREKLFF | TGCGCCAGCAGCTTGGATGTCAGGGGTCAACGCGAAAAACTGTTTTTT
. | TRBJ1-1 | TRBV29-1 | . | CSVPGLATWNTEAFF | TGCAGCGTTCCAGGGTTAGCCACGTGGAACACTGAAGCTTTCTTT
. | TRBJ1-1 | TRBV2 | . | CASRDGQFEAFF | TGTGCCAGCAGGGACGGACAGTTTGAAGCTTTCTTT
many | TRBJ2-3 | TRBV7-9 | TRBD2 | CASSSTSATTDTQYF | TGTGCCAGCAGCTCGACTAGCGCCACCACAGATACGCAGTATTTT
many | TRBJ1-1 | TRBV7-2 | TRBD1 | CASSLGGTAFEAFF | TGTGCCAGCAGCTTAGGAGGGACAGCTTTTGAAGCTTTCTTT
many | TRBJ2-1 | TRBV6-2/TRBV6-3 | TRBD2 | CASSHGPSSGRRHNNEQFF | TGTGCCAGCAGTCATGGCCCCTCTAGCGGGAGGCGCCATAATAATGAGCAGTTCTTC
. | TRBJ2-3 | TRBV2 | . | CASSPGPQGDTQYF | TGTGCCAGCAGTCCGGGACCACAAGGAGATACGCAGTATTTT
many | TRBJ2-1 | TRBV12-5 | TRBD1 | CASGLPTGGQGRNEQFF | TGTGCTAGTGGTTTACCTACTGGGGGACAGGGTAGAAATGAGCAGTTCTTC
many | TRBJ2-1 | TRBV12-5 | . | CASGLDHNEQFF | TGTGCTAGTGGTTTGGATCACAATGAGCAGTTCTTC
few | TRBJ1-5 | TRBV4-1 | . | CASSPGTGTQPQHF | TGCGCCAGCAGCCCCGGAACAGGGACGCAGCCCCAGCATTTT
many | TRBJ1-5 | TRBV6-1 | . | CASHSGSRQPQHF | TGTGCCAGCCACTCGGGAAGTAGACAGCCCCAGCATTTT
. | TRBJ2-7 | TRBV28 | TRBD1 | CASSFRGPLREQYF | TGTGCCAGCAGTTTTAGGGGGCCCCTACGCGAGCAGTACTTC
many | TRBJ2-5 | TRBV12-3/TRBV12-4 | . | CASSFNLAETQYF | TGTGCCAGCAGTTTCAACCTCGCGGAGACCCAGTACTTC
. | TRBJ2-3 | TRBV19 | TRBD2 | CASSIVLAGRRDTQYF | TGTGCCAGTAGTATTGTACTAGCGGGCCGTCGGGATACGCAGTATTTT
. | TRBJ1-1 | TRBV6-6 | . | CASSYGGTSEAFF | TGTGCCAGCAGTTACGGGGGGACCTCTGAAGCTTTCTTT
few | TRBJ2-1 | TRBV6-1 | . | CASSRGTTNEQFF | TGTGCCAGCAGTCGAGGGACAACCAATGAGCAGTTCTTC
. | TRBJ2-1 | TRBV10-3 | TRBD1 | CATLGQGKSYNEQFF | TGTGCCACCCTTGGACAGGGAAAATCTTACAATGAGCAGTTCTTC